The 10 T cell receptor beta chains given below trace back to one sample, sequenced in a study of T cell responses to AZD1222 COVID-19 vaccine (dated by TCRdb to the early 2020s). The time point label, as the study defines it: baseline before first vaccination. The method was the immunoSEQ multiplex PCR assay. TCRdb limited this immuneACCESS table to in-frame rearrangements with V and J called. A share of clones is missing; checked studies link under half to unresolved V genes, and the rest is unexplained. The sample table records roughly 130,000 clones; approximately 85% of these occur just once. Approximately 1.5% of the sample goes to the ten largest clones. Material: peripheral blood, obtained on day 0 of AZD1222 vaccination. All receptors derive from an adult in good health.

The rearrangement joins TRBV20-1 to TRBJ2-1; 8 nucleotides line up with TRBD2. The germline CDR1 and CDR2 sequences are DFQATT and SNEGSKA (reference sequence). V was pared by 3 bases and J by 8 bases, with 12 bases of the junction left unmatched. The CDR3 covers 15 residues. The CDR3 coding sequence is TGCAGTGCTAGTGGAGTAGCGGGGAGGATGGATGAGCAGTTCTTC. Amino acid sequence: CSASGVAGRMDEQFF.

V usage is TRBV27 and J usage is TRBJ1-5; no firm D call. Germline values: CDR1 MNHEY, CDR2 SMNVEV (reference sequence). The CDR3 has 14 residues. V lost 3 bases, J lost 0 bases, and 6 bases lay in between. CDR3 DNA: TGTGCCAGCAGTTTGGATTATAGCAATCAGCCCCAGCATTTT. Translated, it gives CASSLDYSNQPQHF.

This chain uses TRBV18 with TRBJ1-5, with TRBD1 matching 7 bases. Germline values: CDR1 KGHSH, CDR2 LQKENI. V lost 4 bases and J lost 5; bases outside the gene matches: 5. This CDR3 comprises 14 residues. CDR3 region: CASSQQGYYQPQHF. The CDR3 coding sequence is TGTGCCAGCTCACAACAGGGGTACTATCAGCCCCAGCATTTT.

The chain links TRBV6-4 to TRBJ2-1; D might be TRBD1 (6 bases). With 3 bases removed from V and 14 bases from J, the gap between germline ends came to 14 bases. The V gene's germline CDR1 is MRHNA and CDR2 SNTAGT. The CDR3 sequence is 12 residues long. CDR3 sequence (DNA): TGTGCCAGCAGTGAGGCACAGGGAGCGGAGTTCTTC. Protein sequence: CASSEAQGAEFF.

This clone showed up just once. J is TRBJ2-1 and V is TRBV29-1, with TRBD2 identical over 7 bases. Germline CDR1 SQVTM, CDR2 ANQGSEA. V lost 5 bases, J lost 9 bases, and 4 bases stayed unmatched. There are 11 residues in the CDR3. The CDR3 sequence is CSVLGRGEQFF. CDR3 DNA: TGCAGCGTTCTTGGGAGGGGTGAGCAGTTCTTC.

The rearrangement links TRBV5-1 to TRBJ1-1, with D perhaps TRBD1 (5 bases). The V gene's germline CDR1 is SGHRS and CDR2 YFSETQ. V was pared by 0 bases and J by 2 bases, with 11 bases between. The CDR3 has 15 residues. The CDR3 loop is CASSLAPGRNTEAFF. CDR3 sequence (DNA): TGCGCCAGCAGCTTGGCCCCAGGGCGCAACACTGAAGCTTTCTTT.

This chain connects TRBV3-1 (or the pseudogene TRBV3-2) to TRBJ1-1, with D maybe TRBD1 (6 bases). This CDR3 is 12 amino acids long. V was pared by 5 bases and J by 7 bases, with 11 bases between. The germline V gene encodes CDR1 LGHDT and CDR2 YNNKEL (reference sequence). The CDR3 nucleotides read TGTGCCAGCAGCGGTTTCAGGGGTGAAGCTTTCTTT. Protein product: CASSGFRGEAFF.

The chain employs TRBV13 and TRBJ1-2; weak D call: TRBD1 (5 bases). Per germline, CDR1 PRHDT and CDR2 FYEKMQ (reference sequence). V was clipped by 10 bases and J by 6 bases, with 18 bases between them. This CDR3 region has 13 residues. This CDR3 reads CATPTLTENGYTF. In DNA, the CDR3 is TGTGCCACCCCCACCTTGACAGAAAATGGCTACACCTTC.

V and J are TRBV5-1 and TRBJ2-2; 8 positions match TRBD1. Germline CDR1 and CDR2: SGHRS and YFSETQ. The CDR3 runs 16 residues. V dropped 1 base and J dropped 4; count of bases not matched to a gene: 6. In DNA, the CDR3 is TGCGCCAGCAGCTTGTGGAACAGGGGGGTCACCGGGGAGCTGTTTTTT. Translation: CASSLWNRGVTGELFF.

The rearrangement joins TRBV30 to TRBJ2-4; D gene unclear. The CDR3 runs to 14 residues. V was cut by 0 bases and J by 0 bases, with 6 bases left in between. Looked up from germline, CDR1 is GTSNPN and CDR2 is SVGIG (reference sequence). The CDR3 protein is CAWSVSLAKNIQYF. The DNA for the CDR3 is TGTGCCTGGAGTGTCAGTCTAGCCAAAAACATTCAGTACTTC.